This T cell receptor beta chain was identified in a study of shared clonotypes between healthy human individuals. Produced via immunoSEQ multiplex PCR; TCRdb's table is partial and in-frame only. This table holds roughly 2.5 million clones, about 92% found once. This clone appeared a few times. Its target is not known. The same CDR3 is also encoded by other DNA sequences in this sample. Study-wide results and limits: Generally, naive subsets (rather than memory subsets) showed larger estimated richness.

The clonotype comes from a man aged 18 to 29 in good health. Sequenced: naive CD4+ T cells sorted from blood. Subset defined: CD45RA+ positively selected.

The CDR3 sequence: CASSSGTATDTQYF. The CDR3 DNA reads as TGCGCCAGCAGCTCCGGGACAGCCACAGATACGCAGTATTTT. The V gene is TRBV5-1, the J gene TRBJ2-3; 7 bases align to TRBD1. This CDR3 has 14 residues. Trimming at V came to 3 bases and at J to 2 bases, leaving 3 bases not matched to a gene. Germline-derived CDR1 and CDR2 are SGHRS and YFSETQ.